The 4 T cell receptor beta chains in this list originate from one sample, sequenced in a study of blood T cell repertoires in COVID-19. Repertoires were generated with immunoSEQ multiplex PCR, while TCRdb's copy carries only in-frame clones and drops some. The sample holds 15,000 or so clones, around 88% seen once. Sequencing input: peripheral blood. These receptor sequences come from a human donor in a cohort sampled during active COVID-19.

The chain has TRBV20-1 and TRBJ2-5; D not certain. Trimming left V 3 bases short and J 4 bases short, with 9 bases between. CDR3 length: 12 amino acids. Germline CDR1 DFQATT, CDR2 SNEGSKA (reference sequence). CDR3 protein: CSASGQRETQYF. The CDR3 coding sequence is TGCAGTGCTAGTGGGCAGCGAGAGACCCAGTACTTC.

This chain uses TRBV7-2 with TRBJ2-2; a possible D gene is TRBD2 (6 bases). Looked up from germline, CDR1 is SGHTA and CDR2 is FQGNSA. Trimming stripped 0 bases from V and 7 bases from J, with 6 bases between. The CDR3 covers 13 residues. The CDR3 here is CASSLAGGGELFF. CDR3 DNA: TGTGCCAGCAGCTTAGCGGGGGGCGGGGAGCTGTTTTTT.

This clone was observed a single time. This rearrangement joins TRBV5-4 to TRBJ1-1; D is perhaps TRBD1 (5 bases). The CDR3 is made up of 12 amino acids. Trimming pared 6 bases from V and 7 bases from J, leaving 13 bases between. Germline values: CDR1 SGHNT, CDR2 YYREEE (reference sequence). In DNA, the CDR3 is TGTGCCAGCAATTTTGGGAGGGGTGAAGCTTTCTTT. Protein: CASNFGRGEAFF.

The gene calls are TRBV7-6 and TRBJ2-3; D gene uncertain. CDR3 size: 12 residues. With 0 bases removed from V and 6 bases from J, the gap between germline ends came to 4 bases. Per the germline V gene, CDR1 is SGHVS and CDR2 is FNYEAQ. Here the CDR3 reads CASSLAADTQYF. CDR3 nucleotides: TGTGCCAGCAGCTTAGCCGCGGATACGCAGTATTTT.